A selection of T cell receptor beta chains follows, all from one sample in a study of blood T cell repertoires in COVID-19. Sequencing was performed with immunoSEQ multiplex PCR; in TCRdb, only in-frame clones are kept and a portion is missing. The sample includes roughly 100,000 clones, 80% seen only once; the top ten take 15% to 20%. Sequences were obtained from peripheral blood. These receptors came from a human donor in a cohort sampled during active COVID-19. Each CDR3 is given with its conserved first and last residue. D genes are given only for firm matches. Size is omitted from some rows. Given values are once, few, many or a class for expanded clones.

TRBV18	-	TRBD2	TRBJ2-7	CASSLGTSGSSYEQYF	TGTGCCAGCTCACTTGGGACTAGCGGGAGCTCCTACGAGCAGTACTTC
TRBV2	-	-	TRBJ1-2	CASSELGDYGYTF	TGTGCCAGCAGTGAATTGGGAGACTATGGCTACACCTTC
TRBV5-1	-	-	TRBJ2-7	CASNTGQGYEQYF	TGCGCCAGCAATACCGGACAAGGCTACGAGCAGTACTTC
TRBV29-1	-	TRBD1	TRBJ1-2	CSVGEGGHGYTF	TGCAGCGTTGGGGAAGGGGGCCATGGCTACACCTTC
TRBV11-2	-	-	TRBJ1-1	CASSLVGDTEAFF	TGTGCCAGCAGCTTAGTCGGGGACACTGAAGCTTTCTTT
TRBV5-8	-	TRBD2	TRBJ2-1	CASSPAGPLIYNEQFF	TGTGCCAGCAGCCCAGCGGGGCCGTTGATTTACAATGAGCAGTTCTTC
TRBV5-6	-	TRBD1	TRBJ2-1	CASSPFGTEVVEQFF	TGTGCCAGCAGCCCCTTCGGGACAGAGGTGGTTGAGCAGTTCTTC
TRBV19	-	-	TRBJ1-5	CASSTWRGGKNQPQHF	TGTGCCAGTAGTACCTGGAGAGGGGGAAAAAATCAGCCCCAGCATTTT
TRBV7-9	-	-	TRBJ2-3	CASSLPRSITDTQYF	TGTGCCAGCAGCTTACCGCGGTCGATCACAGATACGCAGTATTTT
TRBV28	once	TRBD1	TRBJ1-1	CASSSPLGQGNPEAFF	TGTGCCAGCAGTTCACCTCTTGGACAGGGAAACCCTGAAGCTTTCTTT
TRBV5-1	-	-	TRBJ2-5	CASSLGRLQETQYF	TGCGCCAGCAGCTTGGGCAGGTTACAAGAGACCCAGTACTTC
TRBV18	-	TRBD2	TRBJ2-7	CASSPGGSYEQYF	TGTGCCAGCTCACCGGGGGGGTCCTACGAGCAGTACTTC
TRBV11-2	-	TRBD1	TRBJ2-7	CASSLEGQAYEQYF	TGTGCCAGCAGCTTAGAGGGACAGGCCTACGAGCAGTACTTC
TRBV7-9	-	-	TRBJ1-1	CASSSGSLGHSEAFF	TGTGCCAGCAGCTCAGGATCACTTGGACACTCTGAAGCTTTCTTT
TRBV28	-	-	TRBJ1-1	CASSLPRVAAFF	TGTGCCAGCAGTTTACCCCGGGTGGCAGCTTTCTTT
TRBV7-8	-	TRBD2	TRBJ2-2	CASSRGGLAGKANTGELFF	TGTGCCAGCAGCCGGGGCGGACTAGCGGGAAAAGCGAACACCGGGGAGCTGTTTTTT
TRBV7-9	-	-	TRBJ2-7	CASSWGRRGPEQYF	TGTGCCAGCAGCTGGGGCCGGAGAGGACCAGAGCAGTACTTC
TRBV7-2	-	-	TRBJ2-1	CASSLVRHNEQFF	TGTGCCAGCAGCTTGGTGAGGCACAATGAGCAGTTCTTC
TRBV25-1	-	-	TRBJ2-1	CASSRLESYNEQFF	TGTGCCAGCAGTCGACTAGAAAGCTACAATGAGCAGTTCTTC
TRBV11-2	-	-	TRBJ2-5	CASSSRRAGETQYF	TGTGCCAGCAGCTCGCGACGGGCAGGGGAGACCCAGTACTTC
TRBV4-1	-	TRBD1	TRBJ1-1	CASSQEGITGGAFF	TGCGCCAGCAGCCAAGAAGGGATTACAGGGGGAGCTTTCTTT
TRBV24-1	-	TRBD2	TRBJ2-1	CATSEDWTSGASYNEQFF	TGTGCCACCAGTGAGGATTGGACTAGCGGAGCCTCCTACAATGAGCAGTTCTTC